This passage covers 13 T cell receptor beta chains from one sample sequenced in a study of OX40 agonist ivuxolimab in advanced cancers. Libraries were prepared by immunoSEQ multiplex PCR; TCRdb keeps only in-frame clonotypes and omits some of them. The table lists about 88,000 clones, around nine tenths of them singletons. The sequenced sample was CD4+ or CD8+ T cells sorted from blood, obtained in a trial of the OX40 agonist ivuxolimab. The source is an adult with an advanced solid tumor such as melanoma, head and neck, liver or kidney cancer.

The rearrangement joins TRBV11-3 to TRBJ2-1, with no clear D. The CDR3 runs 13 residues. The V and J ends lost 1 base and 5 bases respectively, with 6 bases between them. Germline V lookup: CDR1 SGHNT, CDR2 YENEEA. DNA of the CDR3: TGTGCCAGCAGCTTAGGTCGGAACAATGAGCAGTTCTTC. It yields the protein CASSLGRNNEQFF.

The CDR3 nucleotides read TGTGCCAGCTCACCACCGGTCAGGAGCTCCTACAATGAGCAGTTCTTC. It is translated as CASSPPVRSSYNEQFF. V and J are TRBV18 and TRBJ2-1; D gene unclear. This CDR3 has 16 amino acids. Germline assignment: CDR1 KGHSH and CDR2 LQKENI. Trimming took off 0 bases at V and 0 bases at J, with 9 bases between the two ends.

The chain links TRBV5-1 to TRBJ2-7; TRBD2 aligns across 8 bases. Trimming took 0 bases from V and 0 from J; bases not matched to a gene: 5. Germline lookup yields CDR1 SGHRS and CDR2 YFSETQ. The CDR3 covers 16 residues. CDR3 sequence (DNA): TGCGCCAGCAGCTTGGAGAGCGGGGGTACCTCCTACGAGCAGTACTTC. It codes for CASSLESGGTSYEQYF.

This rearrangement joins TRBV30 to TRBJ1-1; 9 bases align to TRBD1. Germline V gene lookup returns CDR1 GTSNPN and CDR2 SVGIG (reference sequence). The V segment lost 0 bases and the J segment 1 base; nucleotides outside the gene matches: 12. The CDR3 spans 18 residues. Written as DNA, the CDR3 is TGTGCCTGGAGTGTTAGTCCGGGACAGGGTCAGAGGAACACTGAAGCTTTCTTT. Its translation: CAWSVSPGQGQRNTEAFF.

This clone occurred once. As DNA, the CDR3 is TGTGCCAGCAGCCGGGACAGGGTCCTATCTGGGGCCAACGTCCTGACTTTC. Protein sequence: CASSRDRVLSGANVLTF. The chain employs TRBV13 and TRBJ2-6; TRBD1 aligns across 9 bases. V trimming: 5 bases; J trimming: 1 base; junction bases outside the gene matches: 6. The CDR3 contains 17 residues. CDR1 is PRHDT and CDR2 is FYEKMQ in the germline V gene (reference sequence).

The CDR3 region is CASSVDRNFPSTDTQYF. CDR3 nucleotides: TGTGCCAGTAGCGTCGACAGAAACTTTCCTAGCACAGATACGCAGTATTTT. The chain joins TRBV19 to TRBJ2-3; possible D gene TRBD1, 5 bases. Germline CDR1 and CDR2: LNHDA and SQIVND (reference sequence). Trimming shortened V by 6 bases and J by 0 bases, and 19 bases separated the two germline ends. CDR3 size: 17 residues.

This rearrangement joins TRBV14 to TRBJ1-1; perhaps TRBD1 as D (5 bases). CDR3 length equals 13 residues. Germline V gives CDR1 SGHDN, CDR2 FVKESK. Between the trimmed V and J ends, which lost 1 base and 7 bases, there was a span of 10 bases. Written as DNA, the CDR3 is TGTGCCAGCAGCCAAGTCAGGGAGAGTGAAGCTTTCTTT. It yields the protein CASSQVRESEAFF.

The chain combines TRBV27 with TRBJ1-5, with D maybe TRBD1 (5 bases). V gave up 2 bases and J gave up 6 bases, with 11 bases separating them. From germline, CDR1 is MNHEY and CDR2 SMNVEV (reference sequence). This CDR3 is 14 amino acids long. DNA for the CDR3: TGTGCCAGCAGTTTACGGGGGGGTAGTCAGCCCCAGCATTTT. Protein product: CASSLRGGSQPQHF.

This chain uses TRBV10-2 with TRBJ2-1, with 14 nucleotides matching TRBD2. CDR3 length equals 16 residues. Germline loops: CDR1 WSHSY, CDR2 SAAADI. The ends lost 6 bases at V and 9 bases at J; junction bases unmatched: 10. This chain's CDR3 is CASRTPTSGGASEQFF. The CDR3 DNA is TGCGCCAGCAGGACCCCGACTAGCGGGGGGGCCAGTGAGCAGTTCTTC.

This clone was observed a handful of times. This chain uses TRBV5-5 with TRBJ2-4, with 10 nucleotides matching TRBD1. The germline gives CDR1 SGHKS, CDR2 YYEKEE (reference sequence). The V and J ends lost 7 bases and 12 bases, in that order; junction bases with no gene match: 16. There are 15 residues in the CDR3. CDR3 loop: CASGGTGAGVAGQYF. The CDR3 DNA sequence: TGTGCCAGCGGTGGGACAGGGGCGGGGGTGGCTGGTCAGTACTTC.

The genes are TRBV6-1 and TRBJ2-2; TRBD2 aligns across 10 bases. Looked up from germline, CDR1 is MNHNS and CDR2 is SASEGT. The CDR3 is 17 amino acids. With V trimmed by 0 bases and J by 3 bases, 4 bases remained unmatched. CDR3 in amino acids: CASSEASGGEDTGELFF. CDR3 bases: TGTGCCAGCAGTGAAGCCAGCGGGGGGGAAGACACCGGGGAGCTGTTTTTT.

The chain joins TRBV2 to TRBJ1-6; a weak D match, TRBD1 (5 bases). V lost 2 bases and J 7 bases, leaving 12 bases between the germline ends. This CDR3 has 15 amino acids. CDR1 and CDR2 (germline): SNHLY, FYNNEI. CDR3 nucleotides: TGTGCCAGCAGTGAAACGGGGGGTGGCAATTCACCCCTCCACTTT. It encodes CASSETGGGNSPLHF. Filled out from reference TRBV2 and TRBJ1-6, the complete variable domain reads EPEVTQTPSHQVTQMGQEVILRCVPISNHLYFYWYRQILGQKVEFLVSFYNNEISEKSEIFDDQFSVERPDGSNFTLKIRSTKLEDSAMYFCASSETGGGNSPLHFGNGTRLTVT.

This rearrangement joins TRBV6-5 to TRBJ2-4, with 7 positions matching TRBD1. The CDR3 loop spans 15 amino acids. Per the germline V gene, CDR1 is MNHEY and CDR2 is SVGAGI. Trimming cost V 5 bases and J 0 bases; bases outside gene matches: 4. CDR3 sequence (DNA): TGTGCCAGCAGTGCAGGGACAGCAGCCAAAAACATTCAGTACTTC. It translates to CASSAGTAAKNIQYF.